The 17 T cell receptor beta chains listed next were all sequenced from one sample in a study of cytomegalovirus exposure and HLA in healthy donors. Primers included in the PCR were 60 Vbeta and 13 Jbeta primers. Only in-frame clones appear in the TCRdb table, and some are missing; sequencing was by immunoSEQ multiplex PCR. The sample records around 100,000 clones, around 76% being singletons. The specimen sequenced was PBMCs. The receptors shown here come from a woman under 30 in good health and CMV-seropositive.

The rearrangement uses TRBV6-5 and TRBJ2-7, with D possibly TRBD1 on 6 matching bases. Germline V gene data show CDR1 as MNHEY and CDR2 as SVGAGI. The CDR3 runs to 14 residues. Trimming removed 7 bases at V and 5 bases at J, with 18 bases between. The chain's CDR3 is CASKAPGDGNEQYF. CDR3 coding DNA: TGTGCCAGCAAAGCTCCAGGGGACGGGAACGAGCAGTACTTC.

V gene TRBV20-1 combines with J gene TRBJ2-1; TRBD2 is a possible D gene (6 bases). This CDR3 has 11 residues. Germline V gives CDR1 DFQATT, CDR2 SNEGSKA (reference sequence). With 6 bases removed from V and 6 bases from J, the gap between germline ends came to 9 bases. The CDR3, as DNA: TGCAGTGCCCTAGCGTTCAATGAGCAGTTCTTC. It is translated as CSALAFNEQFF.

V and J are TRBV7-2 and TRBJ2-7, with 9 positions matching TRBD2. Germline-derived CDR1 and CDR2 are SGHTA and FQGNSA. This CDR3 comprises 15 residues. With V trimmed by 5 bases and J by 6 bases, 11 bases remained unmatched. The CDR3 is CASSVSSGLASEQYF. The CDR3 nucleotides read TGTGCCAGCAGCGTCTCCTCGGGACTAGCATCCGAGCAGTACTTC. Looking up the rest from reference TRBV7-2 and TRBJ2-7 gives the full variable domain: GAGVSQSPSNKVTEKGKDVELRCDPISGHTALYWYRQSLGQGLEFLIYFQGNSAPDKSGLPSDRFSAERTGGSVSTLTIQRTQQEDSAVYLCASSVSSGLASEQYFGPGTRLTVT.

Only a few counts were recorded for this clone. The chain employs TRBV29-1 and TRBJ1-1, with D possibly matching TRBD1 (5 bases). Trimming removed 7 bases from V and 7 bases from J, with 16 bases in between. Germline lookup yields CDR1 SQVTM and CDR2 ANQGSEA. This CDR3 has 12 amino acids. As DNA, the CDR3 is TGCAGCGCCGCCCGGGGCGGGGGTGAAGCTTTCTTT. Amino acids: CSAARGGGEAFF.

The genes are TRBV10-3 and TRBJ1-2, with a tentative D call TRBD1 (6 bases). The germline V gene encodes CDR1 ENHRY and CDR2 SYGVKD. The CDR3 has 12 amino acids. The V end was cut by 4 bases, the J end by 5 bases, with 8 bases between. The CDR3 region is CAISADSYGYTF. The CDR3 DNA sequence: TGTGCCATCAGTGCGGACAGTTATGGCTACACCTTC.

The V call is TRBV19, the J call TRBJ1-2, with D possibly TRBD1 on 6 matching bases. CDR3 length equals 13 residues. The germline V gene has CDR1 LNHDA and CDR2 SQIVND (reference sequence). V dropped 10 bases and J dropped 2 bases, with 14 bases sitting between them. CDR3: CATSSTGNYGYTF. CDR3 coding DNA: TGTGCCACCTCATCCACAGGGAACTATGGCTACACCTTC.

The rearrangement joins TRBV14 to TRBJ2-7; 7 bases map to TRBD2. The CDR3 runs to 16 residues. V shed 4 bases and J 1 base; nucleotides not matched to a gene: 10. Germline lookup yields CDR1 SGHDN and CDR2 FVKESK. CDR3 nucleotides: TGTGCCAGCAGCCCTTACCAGCGGGATTTATCCTACGAGCAGTACTTC. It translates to CASSPYQRDLSYEQYF.

In nucleotides, the CDR3 is TGCGCCAGCATGTCGGGAGGGAGCTACAATGAGCAGTTCTTC. Its translation: CASMSGGSYNEQFF. The genes are TRBV5-1 and TRBJ2-1, with TRBD2 identical over 8 bases. Looked up from germline, CDR1 is SGHRS and CDR2 is YFSETQ. The CDR3 runs to 14 residues. J was trimmed by 3 bases and V by 6 bases; bases with no gene match: 5.

DNA of the CDR3: TGTGCCAGCAGCCAGGACAGGCCCAATCAGCCCCAGCATTTT. Protein sequence: CASSQDRPNQPQHF. The chain joins TRBV7-2 to TRBJ1-5; 7 bases align to TRBD1. The CDR3 has 14 amino acids. Germline CDR1 reads SGHTA; CDR2 reads FQGNSA. V lost 5 bases, J lost 3 bases, and 4 bases stayed unmatched.

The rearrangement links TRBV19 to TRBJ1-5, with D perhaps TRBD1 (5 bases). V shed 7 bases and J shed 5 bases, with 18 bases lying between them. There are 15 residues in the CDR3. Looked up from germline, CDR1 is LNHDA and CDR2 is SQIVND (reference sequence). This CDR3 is CASTENRGRDQPQHF. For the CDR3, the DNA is TGTGCCAGTACCGAAAATAGGGGCCGGGATCAGCCCCAGCATTTT.

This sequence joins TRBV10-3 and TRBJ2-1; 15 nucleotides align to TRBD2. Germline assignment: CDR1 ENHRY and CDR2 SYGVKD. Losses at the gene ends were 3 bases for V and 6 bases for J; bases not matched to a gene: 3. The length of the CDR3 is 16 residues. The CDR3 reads CAISDRTSGGGNEQFF. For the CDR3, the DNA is TGTGCCATCAGTGACCGGACTAGCGGGGGGGGCAATGAGCAGTTCTTC.

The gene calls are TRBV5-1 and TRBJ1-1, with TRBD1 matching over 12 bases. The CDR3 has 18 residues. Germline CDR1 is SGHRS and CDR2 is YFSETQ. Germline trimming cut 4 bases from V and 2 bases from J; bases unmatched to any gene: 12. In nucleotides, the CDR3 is TGCGCCAGCAGCCCCTATTATCCCGGGACAGGGGGCAACACTGAAGCTTTCTTT. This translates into CASSPYYPGTGGNTEAFF.

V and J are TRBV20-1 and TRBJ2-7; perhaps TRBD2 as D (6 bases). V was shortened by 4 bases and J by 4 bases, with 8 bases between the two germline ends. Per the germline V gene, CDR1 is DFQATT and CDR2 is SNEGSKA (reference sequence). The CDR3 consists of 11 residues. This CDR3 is CSATGGYEQYF. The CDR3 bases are TGCAGTGCTACCGGGGGTTACGAGCAGTACTTC.

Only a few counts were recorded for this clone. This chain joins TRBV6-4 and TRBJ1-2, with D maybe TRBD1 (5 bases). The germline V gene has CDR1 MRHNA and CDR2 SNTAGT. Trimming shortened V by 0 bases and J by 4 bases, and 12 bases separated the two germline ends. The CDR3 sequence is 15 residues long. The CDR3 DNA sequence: TGTGCCAGCAGTGACTCGAATCGGGGGGTCTATGGCTACACCTTC. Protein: CASSDSNRGVYGYTF.

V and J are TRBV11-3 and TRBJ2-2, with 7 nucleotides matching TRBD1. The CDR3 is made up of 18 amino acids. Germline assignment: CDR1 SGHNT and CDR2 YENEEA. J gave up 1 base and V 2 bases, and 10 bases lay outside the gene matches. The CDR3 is CASSLSLVGTENTGELFF. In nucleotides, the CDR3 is TGTGCCAGCAGCTTATCTTTGGTGGGGACAGAGAACACCGGGGAGCTGTTTTTT.

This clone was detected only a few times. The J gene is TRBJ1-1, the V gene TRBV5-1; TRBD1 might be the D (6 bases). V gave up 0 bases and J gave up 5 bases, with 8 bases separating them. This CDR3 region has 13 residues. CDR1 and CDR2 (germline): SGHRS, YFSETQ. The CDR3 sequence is CASSLDRATEAFF. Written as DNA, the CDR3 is TGCGCCAGCAGCTTGGACAGGGCAACTGAAGCTTTCTTT.

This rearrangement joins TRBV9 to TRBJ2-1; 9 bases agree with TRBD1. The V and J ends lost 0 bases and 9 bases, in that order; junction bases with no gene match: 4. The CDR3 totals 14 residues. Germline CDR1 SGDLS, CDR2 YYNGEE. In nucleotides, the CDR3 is TGTGCCAGCAGCGTAGGGGGACAGGGTGGTGAGCAGTTCTTC. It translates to CASSVGGQGGEQFF. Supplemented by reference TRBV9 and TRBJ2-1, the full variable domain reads DSGVTQTPKHLITATGQRVTLRCSPRSGDLSVYWYQQSLDQGLQFLIQYYNGEERAKGNILERFSAQQFPDLHSELNLSSLELGDSALYFCASSVGGQGGEQFFGPGTRLTVL.